This T cell receptor beta chain was recorded in a study of T cell responses to AZD1222 COVID-19 vaccine. Study-wide background: Combined were second doses at about 4 or about 12 weeks.

The CDR3 sequence is 14 residues long. V was cut by 8 bases and J by 0 bases, with 11 bases left in between. Germline lookup yields CDR1 MNHEY and CDR2 SVGAGI. TCRdb's table, derived via immunoSEQ multiplex PCR, lists solely in-frame clones and lacks some. Of some 140,000 clones in the sample, 88% were seen once. A word on this clone: No antigen is known for it.

Study-wide results and caveats: After the peak T cell response, and only then, were repertoires sampled. Donors skewed white British and female; clonal diversity was possibly underestimated.

The chain is built from TRBV6-5 and TRBJ1-3, with a weak D call TRBD1 (5 bases). The sequenced sample was peripheral blood, obtained on day 0 of AZD1222 vaccination. The receptor's source is an adult in good health. This CDR3 reads CASGLTVSGNTIYF. For the CDR3, the DNA is TGTGCCAGCGGTCTGACAGTCTCTGGAAACACCATATATTTT.